These T cell receptor beta chains were read from a single sample in a study of response to subunit inactivated influenza vaccine. TCRdb reanalysed the RT-PCR reads using MiXCR and keeps one entry per CDR3 protein. The repertoire consists of more than 250,000 distinct CDR3 sequences, with 21% occurring once and the leading ten covering about a tenth. The sample in question was PBMCs from blood, obtained less than 22 months after vaccination. These receptors originate from a man aged 50-75 years who received an inactivated influenza vaccine. The CDR3 runs from the conserved cysteine through the conserved F or W. The D gene is left open where the match is weak. Only some rows state a clone size, as once, few, many or a class for expanded clones.

>TRBV28|NA|NA|TRBJ2-1
TGTGCCAGCAGACCGTACAAGAGCTCCTACAATGAGCAGTTCTTC
CASRPYKSSYNEQFF
>TRBV6-1|TRBD1|NA|TRBJ1-4
TGTGCCGGCAGGCCCACAGGGGAAATTAATGAAAAACTGTTTTTT
CAGRPTGEINEKLFF
>TRBV7-2|TRBD2|NA|TRBJ2-7
TGTGCCAGCAGCTTAGCGCCGGCTAGCGGGGGGTACGAGCAGTACTTC
CASSLAPASGGYEQYF
>TRBV20-1|NA|NA|TRBJ1-5
TGCAGTGCTAGAGTGGTGGAGCCGGGCAATCAGCCCCAGCATTTT
CSARVVEPGNQPQHF
>TRBV29-1|NA|many|TRBJ2-1
TGCAGTTTTGGGGGGGAGACAGGGCGGGCATACAATGAGCAGTTCTTC
CSFGGETGRAYNEQFF
>TRBV20-1|NA|few|TRBJ1-2
TGCAGTGCTCGGACCGAATTCTATGGCTACACCTTC
CSARTEFYGYTF
>TRBV4-1|NA|many|TRBJ1-2
TGCGCCAGCAGCCAAGTAACCTCCCCTTTCTATGGCTACACCTTC
CASSQVTSPFYGYTF
>TRBV18|NA|NA|TRBJ1-3
TGTGCCAGCTCACCCCCGGGCGGAAACACCATATATTTT
CASSPPGGNTIYF
>TRBV11-1|NA|NA|TRBJ2-3
TGTGCCAGCAGCAGGACTTCCCGAGTTAGAGCAGATACGCAGTATTTT
CASSRTSRVRADTQYF
>TRBV20-1|NA|few|TRBJ2-7
TGCAGTGCTATTGTCAGTAGGTCCTACGAGCAGTACTTC
CSAIVSRSYEQYF
>TRBV5-6|TRBD1|NA|TRBJ2-1
TGTGCCAGCAGCTTACCGGGACAGCCTAACAATGAGCAGTTCTTC
CASSLPGQPNNEQFF
>TRBV7-2|TRBD1|NA|TRBJ2-7
TGTGCCAGCACCAGGACAGGGATCTACGAGCAGTACTTC
CASTRTGIYEQYF
>TRBV3-1|TRBD2|NA|TRBJ2-1
TGTGCCAGCAGCCAAATGTTAGCGGGGGAAAATGAGCAGTTCTTC
CASSQMLAGENEQFF
>TRBV28|TRBD2|few|TRBJ2-3
TGTGCCAGCAGTTTCCCTTCGGCTTATAGCGGGAGGGCCCTGAGCACAGATACGCAGTATTTT
CASSFPSAYSGRALSTDTQYF
>TRBV28|NA|many|TRBJ1-2
TGTGCCAGCAGCCCTACAGGACCTGTCTATGGCTACACCTTC
CASSPTGPVYGYTF
>TRBV24-1|NA|few|TRBJ2-2
TGTGCCACCAGTGAAGCAGTGAACACCGGGGAGCTGTTTTTT
CATSEAVNTGELFF
>TRBV20-1|NA|few|TRBJ1-5
TGCAGTGCTAAGGAATCAGGGTTAAGGAATCAGCCCCAGCATTTT
CSAKESGLRNQPQHF
>TRBV4-1|NA|many|TRBJ1-4
TGCGCCAGCAGCCACGGACCTGGCCCCGGGGGGCTGTTTTTT
CASSHGPGPGGLFF
>TRBV28|NA|NA|TRBJ2-7
TGTGCCAGCAGATGGGGGTTTACCTACGAGCAGTACTTC
CASRWGFTYEQYF
>TRBV18|NA|few|TRBJ1-6
TGTGCCAGCTCACCGGGATTGGAGACCTCACCCCTCCACTTT
CASSPGLETSPLHF
>TRBV4-3|NA|NA|TRBJ1-2
TGCGCCAGCAGCCCAGGGGACGCCTATGGCTACACCTTC
CASSPGDAYGYTF
>TRBV7-2|NA|few|TRBJ2-7
TGTGCCAGCAGCTCCATCTACGAGCAGTACTTC
CASSSIYEQYF
>TRBV12-3/TRBV12-4|NA|NA|TRBJ2-7
TGTGCCAGCAGTCCTAAATACGAGCAGTACTTC
CASSPKYEQYF